Each of the 9 T cell receptor beta chains below was sequenced from the same sample in a study of neurological immune-mediated disorders. Each CDR3 protein gets one entry after TCRdb re-called the 5' RACE reads with MiXCR. This sample has about 79,000 distinct CDR3 sequences, with around 14% found just once. The sample comprised PBMCs. All receptors derive from a woman aged 50 to 65 in good health.

At least ten counts were recorded for this clonotype. The J gene is TRBJ2-7, the V gene TRBV5-1, with 9 bases fitting TRBD2. Trimming cost V 6 bases and J 3 bases; bases outside gene matches: 7. The germline V gene encodes CDR1 SGHRS and CDR2 YFSETQ. The CDR3 runs to 14 residues. The CDR3 protein is CASKEVAGVYEQYF. CDR3 bases: TGCGCCAGCAAGGAGGTAGCGGGGGTCTACGAGCAGTACTTC.

The chain is built from TRBV20-1 and TRBJ2-7; D is possibly TRBD1 or TRBD2 (5 bases each). This CDR3 comprises 12 residues. V dropped 6 bases and J dropped 1 base, with 10 bases sitting between them. Germline V lookup: CDR1 DFQATT, CDR2 SNEGSKA (reference sequence). DNA for the CDR3: TGCAGTGCCCGGGACCTGTCCTACGAGCAGTACTTC. It specifies CSARDLSYEQYF.

A remark on this clonotype: A much larger clone is a single base away; this may be a read error. The rearrangement uses TRBV7-3 and TRBJ2-2, with TRBD2 matching over 8 bases. The CDR3 runs 17 residues. Germline loops: CDR1 SGHTA, CDR2 FQGTGA. The CDR3 DNA reads as TGTGCCAGCAAACCGGGGGGGACTGGGGCGAACACCTGGGAGCTGTTTTTT. Amino acids: CASKPGGTGANTWELFF. Variable domain in full (rest from reference TRBV7-3 and TRBJ2-2): GAGVSQTPSNKVTEKGKYVELRCDPISGHTALYWYRQSLGQGPEFLIYFQGTGAADDSGLPNDRFFAVRPEGSVSTLKIQRTERGDSAVYLCASKPGGTGANTWELFFGEGSRLTVL.

This clonotype was counted ten times or more. This chain links TRBV20-1 with TRBJ1-2; D ambiguous. Germline lookup yields CDR1 DFQATT and CDR2 SNEGSKA (reference sequence). With 2 bases removed from V and 4 bases from J, the gap between germline ends came to 8 bases. The CDR3 totals 12 residues. CDR3 loop: CSARLGSYGYTF. The CDR3 coding sequence is TGCAGTGCTAGACTCGGAAGCTATGGCTACACCTTC.

This clonotype was counted a few times. This chain joins TRBV7-8 and TRBJ2-5, with 9 positions matching TRBD1. This CDR3 is 15 amino acids long. Trimming removed 4 bases from V and 4 bases from J; junction bases left unmatched: 7. In germline, CDR1 is SGHVS, CDR2 FQNEAQ. This chain's CDR3 is CASSSGTGTLETQYF. CDR3 coding DNA: TGTGCCAGCAGCTCCGGGACAGGGACGTTAGAGACCCAGTACTTC. The full variable domain, rest sourced from reference TRBV7-8 and TRBJ2-5, is GAGVSQSPRYKVAKRGQDVALRCDPISGHVSLFWYQQALGQGPEFLTYFQNEAQLDKSGLPSDRFFAERPEGSVSTLKIQRTQQEDSAVYLCASSSGTGTLETQYFGPGTRLLVL.

This clonotype was recorded at least ten times. This sequence joins TRBV3-1 and TRBJ2-7, with no clear D. The V end lost 0 bases, the J end lost 1 base, and 13 bases lay between the germline ends. CDR3 length: 16 residues. Germline V gives CDR1 LGHDT, CDR2 YNNKEL (reference sequence). This CDR3 reads CASSQDLTLRSYEQYF. The DNA for the CDR3 is TGTGCCAGCAGCCAAGATCTTACGCTGAGGTCCTACGAGCAGTACTTC.

This clonotype was picked up many times. This chain links TRBV28 with TRBJ1-1; the match to TRBD1 covers 11 bases. There are 16 residues in the CDR3. Trimming cost V 4 bases and J 6 bases; bases outside gene matches: 10. Germline loops: CDR1 MDHEN, CDR2 SYDVKM. CDR3 region: CASSSAGTGGRAEAFF. CDR3 DNA: TGTGCCAGCAGTTCAGCCGGGACAGGGGGTCGGGCTGAAGCTTTCTTT.

This clonotype showed up many times. The genes are TRBV5-1 and TRBJ2-5; D call uncertain. CDR1 SGHRS and CDR2 YFSETQ come from the germline V gene. Trimming removed 0 bases at V and 0 bases at J, with 6 bases between. The CDR3 runs to 14 residues. The DNA of the CDR3 is TGCGCCAGCAGCTTGGGGGCGGACCAAGAGACCCAGTACTTC. Translation gives CASSLGADQETQYF.

The chain joins TRBV7-2 to TRBJ2-7, with 7 positions matching TRBD1. Per the germline V gene, CDR1 is SGHTA and CDR2 is FQGNSA. This CDR3 is 15 amino acids long. V was pared by 5 bases and J by 5 bases, with 12 bases of the junction left unmatched. In DNA, the CDR3 is TGTGCCAGCAGCCTATTCAGGGGGAGAGGAAACGAGCAGTACTTC. The encoded protein is CASSLFRGRGNEQYF.